These 27 T cell receptor beta chains came from one sample sequenced in a study of long-term antiretroviral therapy in people with HIV. Survey level was the resolution at which the v3.0 immunoSEQ assay ran. The data were produced by immunoSEQ multiplex PCR, yet TCRdb's version contains in-frame clones alone and is incomplete. The data show fewer than 55,000 clones, roughly 96% seen once. Sequenced here: unsorted PBMCs, sampled 3.7 years after starting antiretroviral therapy. Receptors were obtained from a woman between 50 and 59 years old with HIV.

This sequence joins TRBV7-9 and TRBJ2-7; D assignment may be TRBD1 or TRBD2 (5 bases each). V gave up 6 bases and J gave up 5 bases, with 14 bases separating them. CDR3 length equals 13 residues. Germline loops: CDR1 SEHNR, CDR2 FQNEAQ (reference sequence). CDR3: CASRSTEGNEQYF. The CDR3 DNA is TGTGCCAGCAGGTCCACTGAGGGGAACGAGCAGTACTTC.

This chain joins TRBV30 and TRBJ1-1; the match to TRBD1 covers 8 bases. J lost 0 bases, V lost 2 bases, and 5 bases had no gene match. CDR1 GTSNPN and CDR2 SVGIG come from the germline V gene (reference sequence). The CDR3 extends over 15 amino acids. This CDR3 is CAWSFRGQVNTEAFF. The CDR3 coding sequence is TGTGCCTGGAGTTTCAGGGGGCAGGTGAACACTGAAGCTTTCTTT.

This sequence joins TRBV7-2 and TRBJ1-2; 8 bases align to TRBD1. V shed 7 bases, J shed 6 bases, and the junction held 10 bases outside the gene matches. This CDR3 spans 14 amino acids. Germline V gene lookup returns CDR1 SGHTA and CDR2 FQGNSA. The DNA of the CDR3 is TGTGCCAGCACCGCACGGACAGGGCTCCATGGCTACACCTTC. Amino acid sequence: CASTARTGLHGYTF.

The J gene is TRBJ2-3, the V gene TRBV6-5; 7 nucleotides line up with TRBD2. The V gene's germline CDR1 is MNHEY and CDR2 SVGAGI. V shed 6 bases, J shed 0 bases, and the junction held 3 bases outside the gene matches. The CDR3 is made up of 14 amino acids. The CDR3 coding sequence is TGTGCCAGCAGCGGACTAGGTAGCACAGATACGCAGTATTTT. This gives the protein CASSGLGSTDTQYF.

As DNA, the CDR3 is TGTGCCAGCAGTTCGACAGGGGAAGGGAACACTGAAGCTTTCTTT. This codes for CASSSTGEGNTEAFF. The genes are TRBV28 and TRBJ1-1; 8 nucleotides line up with TRBD1. The CDR3 is 15 residues long. After removal of 4 bases from V and 1 base from J, the junction contained 5 bases not matched to a gene. From germline, CDR1 is MDHEN and CDR2 SYDVKM.

About this clone itself: The junction and the germline gene differ at one end; a read error may be behind it. This sequence joins TRBV7-7 and TRBJ1-6; D remains unclear. CDR1 is SSHAT and CDR2 is FNYEAQ in the germline V gene (reference sequence). The CDR3 runs to 13 residues. CDR3 in DNA: TGTGCTAGCAGCTTAGATCGGAATTCACCCCTCCACTTT. This codes for CASSLDRNSPLHF.

This sequence joins TRBV11-2 and TRBJ1-5; D not resolved. Trimming shortened V by 1 base and J by 0 bases, and 7 bases separated the two germline ends. The V gene's germline CDR1 is SGHAT and CDR2 FQNNGV. The CDR3 is made up of 15 amino acids. CDR3 loop: CASSLGHYSNQPQHF. The DNA for the CDR3 is TGTGCCAGCAGCTTAGGTCACTATAGCAATCAGCCCCAGCATTTT.

This sequence joins TRBV5-4 and TRBJ1-1; 9 positions agree with TRBD1. There are 17 residues in the CDR3. V gave up 2 bases and J gave up 5 bases; unmatched junction bases: 13. The germline CDR1 and CDR2 sequences are SGHNT and YYREEE (reference sequence). The CDR3 DNA reads TGTGCCAGCAGCTTAAGACCGGGACAGGGAAGGGGGACTGAAGCTTTCTTT. Protein product: CASSLRPGQGRGTEAFF.

The chain links TRBV19 to TRBJ2-7; 14 nucleotides align to TRBD2. Trimming cost V 9 bases and J 5 bases; bases outside gene matches: 6. The CDR3 is 14 amino acids. The V gene's germline CDR1 is LNHDA and CDR2 SQIVND (reference sequence). Written as DNA, the CDR3 is TGTGCCAGAGACCGGACTAGCGGGGGGAACGAGCAGTACTTC. It specifies CARDRTSGGNEQYF.

This clone was found once. CDR3 amino acids: CASSLGAANYGYTF. The CDR3 nucleotides are TGTGCCAGCTCCCTCGGGGCTGCTAACTATGGCTACACCTTC. This rearrangement joins TRBV5-4 to TRBJ1-2; a possible D gene is TRBD1 (5 bases). CDR1 is SGHNT, CDR2 YYREEE, per germline (reference sequence). Trimming removed 7 bases at V and 0 bases at J, with 13 bases between. The CDR3 extends over 14 amino acids.

This chain connects TRBV30 to TRBJ1-2; tentatively, D is TRBD1 (5 bases). CDR1 and CDR2 from the germline V gene are GTSNPN and SVGIG (reference sequence). With 4 bases removed from V and 4 bases from J, the gap between germline ends came to 13 bases. The CDR3 is made up of 13 amino acids. The CDR3: CAWTPGGTYGYTF. The CDR3 bases are TGTGCCTGGACTCCCGGGGGGACCTATGGCTACACCTTC. The full variable domain, its missing parts supplied by reference TRBV30 and TRBJ1-2, is SQTIHQWPATLVQPVGSPLSLECTVEGTSNPNLYWYRQAAGRGLQLLFYSVGIGQISSEVPQNLSASRPQDRQFILSSKKLLLSDSGFYLCAWTPGGTYGYTFGSGTRLTVV.

The chain combines TRBV25-1 with TRBJ1-5; TRBD1 matches 8 bases. Germline V gene lookup returns CDR1 MGHDK and CDR2 SYGVNS. With 3 bases clipped from V and 8 bases from J, the junction kept 12 bases outside the gene matches. The CDR3 has 16 amino acids. The CDR3 DNA follows: TGTGCCAGCAGTGATGCCGGGACAGGTCCCTTGGAGCCCCAGCATTTT. It encodes CASSDAGTGPLEPQHF. Drawing the rest from reference TRBV25-1 and TRBJ1-5, the complete variable domain is EADIYQTPRYLVIGTGKKITLECSQTMGHDKMYWYQQDPGMELHLIHYSYGVNSTEKGDLSSESTVSRIRTEHFPLTLESARPSHTSQYLCASSDAGTGPLEPQHFGDGTRLSIL.

This sequence joins TRBV6-6 and TRBJ2-5, with 9 bases lining up with TRBD2. The junction had 10 bases not matched to a gene; V was cut back by 3 bases and J by 5 bases. CDR3 size: 16 residues. Germline CDR1 is MNHNY and CDR2 is SVGAGI (reference sequence). CDR3 nucleotide sequence: TGTGCCAGCAGTTATATCACTAGCGGGTGGGAGGAGACCCAGTACTTC. Amino acid sequence: CASSYITSGWEETQYF.

V usage is TRBV7-3 and J usage is TRBJ2-3; 10 bases fit TRBD2. The CDR3 covers 18 residues. V lost 4 bases, J lost 6 bases, and 16 bases stayed unmatched. Per germline, CDR1 SGHTA and CDR2 FQGTGA. The CDR3 protein is CASSSGVSPSGGVDTQYF. Here the CDR3 DNA reads TGTGCCAGCAGCTCCGGAGTTAGCCCTAGCGGGGGAGTGGATACGCAGTATTTT.

V and J are TRBV30 and TRBJ1-1, with D unclear. This CDR3 region has 14 residues. V was shortened by 0 bases and J by 2 bases, with 10 bases between the two germline ends. The germline V gene encodes CDR1 GTSNPN and CDR2 SVGIG (reference sequence). The CDR3 is CAWSVPGANTEAFF. In DNA form, the CDR3 reads TGTGCCTGGAGTGTACCAGGAGCAAACACTGAAGCTTTCTTT.

In DNA, the CDR3 is TGCGCCAGCAGCTTGAGCGGACAGGGGGGCGAGACCCAGTACTTC. Its protein product is CASSLSGQGGETQYF. The chain couples TRBV5-1 to TRBJ2-5; the match to TRBD1 covers 10 bases. The CDR3 consists of 15 residues. Germline trimming cut 1 base from V and 5 bases from J; bases unmatched to any gene: 5. Per germline, CDR1 SGHRS and CDR2 YFSETQ. Using reference TRBV5-1 and TRBJ2-5 for the parts outside the CDR3, the full variable domain is KAGVTQTPRYLIKTRGQQVTLSCSPISGHRSVSWYQQTPGQGLQFLFEYFSETQRNKGNFPGRFSGRQFSNSRSEMNVSTLELGDSALYLCASSLSGQGGETQYFGPGTRLLVL.

The V and J genes are TRBV5-8 and TRBJ2-5; 9 nucleotides agree with TRBD2. V shed 2 bases and J 2 bases; nucleotides not matched to a gene: 7. Per the germline V gene, CDR1 is SGHTS and CDR2 is YDEGEE. The CDR3 extends over 16 amino acids. CDR3 DNA sequence: TGTGCCAGCAGCTTCAGGGTAGCGGGGGTGCAAGAGACCCAGTACTTC. Translating gives CASSFRVAGVQETQYF.

This clone was counted once. The chain is built from TRBV27 and TRBJ2-5; 9 nucleotides match TRBD1. The CDR3 sequence is 15 residues long. Germline values: CDR1 MNHEY, CDR2 SMNVEV (reference sequence). V lost 6 bases, J lost 5 bases, and 10 bases stayed unmatched. The CDR3 here is CASRTTGGVEETQYF. As DNA, the CDR3 is TGTGCCAGCAGGACAACAGGGGGCGTGGAGGAGACCCAGTACTTC.

Concerning this clone: A read error may produce the germline difference seen at one junction end. This rearrangement joins TRBV13 to TRBJ1-1; D remains ambiguous. Germline CDR1 PRHDT, CDR2 FYEKMQ (reference sequence). The CDR3 has 14 amino acids. CDR3 sequence (DNA): TGTGCCAGCAGCTTAGGCCTAAAGGTAACCGGGCTGGTCTTT. It yields the protein CASSLGLKVTGLVF.

This sequence joins TRBV6-1 and TRBJ1-4; D not certain. Trimming left V 2 bases short and J 3 bases short, with 13 bases between. CDR3 length: 16 residues. Germline V gives CDR1 MNHNS, CDR2 SASEGT. CDR3 protein: CASSEFWVWSNEKLFF. The CDR3 bases are TGTGCCAGCAGTGAATTCTGGGTGTGGTCTAATGAAAAACTGTTTTTT.

This chain uses TRBV4-3 with TRBJ1-1; D might be TRBD1 (6 bases). The V end was cut by 2 bases, the J end by 9 bases, with 16 bases between. The germline gives CDR1 LGHNA, CDR2 YSLEER. The CDR3 totals 14 residues. CDR3 loop: CASSQPEGGGKAFF. CDR3 sequence (DNA): TGCGCCAGCAGCCAACCGGAAGGGGGAGGTAAAGCTTTCTTT.

This chain links TRBV6-5 with TRBJ2-5; 8 bases are a match to TRBD2. This CDR3 spans 15 amino acids. Germline loops: CDR1 MNHEY, CDR2 SVGAGI. J was trimmed by 4 bases and V by 7 bases; bases with no gene match: 11. CDR3 nucleotide sequence: TGTGCCAGCAACCTCGCCCGGGGGGGAAGAGAGACCCAGTACTTC. It is translated as CASNLARGGRETQYF.

This chain connects TRBV19 to TRBJ1-6; TRBD1 agrees at 7 bases. Germline lookup yields CDR1 LNHDA and CDR2 SQIVND (reference sequence). The CDR3 totals 15 residues. Losses at the gene ends were 5 bases for V and 8 bases for J; bases not matched to a gene: 9. CDR3 amino acids: CASSSTGAEDSPLHF. Written as DNA, the CDR3 is TGTGCCAGTAGTTCTACAGGGGCGGAGGATTCACCCCTCCACTTT. The full variable domain, with the rest looked up from reference TRBV19 and TRBJ1-6, is DGGITQSPKYLFRKEGQNVTLSCEQNLNHDAMYWYRQDPGQGLRLIYYSQIVNDFQKGDIAEGYSVSREKKESFPLTVTSAQKNPTAFYLCASSSTGAEDSPLHFGNGTRLTVT.

This chain connects TRBV6-6 to TRBJ1-4; D remains unclear. V lost 5 bases and J 3 bases, leaving 10 bases between the germline ends. This CDR3 spans 14 amino acids. Germline V gene data show CDR1 as MNHNY and CDR2 as SVGAGI (reference sequence). CDR3 sequence reads: CASSSTSSNEKLFF. CDR3 nucleotide sequence: TGTGCCAGCAGTAGCACATCTTCTAATGAAAAACTGTTTTTT.

The J gene is TRBJ1-6, the V gene TRBV2; 8 bases agree with TRBD1. J gave up 7 bases and V 6 bases, and 8 bases lay outside the gene matches. The CDR3 loop spans 15 amino acids. Germline CDR1 and CDR2: SNHLY and FYNNEI. CDR3 nucleotide sequence: TGTGCCAGCAGGGAATTGGGACAGGACAATTCACCCCTCCACTTT. It is translated as CASRELGQDNSPLHF.

The V call is TRBV10-3, the J call TRBJ2-3, with D perhaps TRBD2 (6 bases). This CDR3 contains 15 residues. In germline, CDR1 is ENHRY, CDR2 SYGVKD. V lost 5 bases, J lost 1 base, and 13 bases lay in between. The CDR3 spells CAISSWPSGTDTQYF. Written as DNA, the CDR3 is TGTGCCATCAGTTCTTGGCCTAGCGGCACAGATACGCAGTATTTT.

The CDR3 DNA follows: TGTGCCAGCAGCACGGACCGGGGTGGCAATCAGCCCCAGCATTTT. This translates into CASSTDRGGNQPQHF. The V gene is TRBV6-6, the J gene TRBJ1-5; D ambiguous. Trimming shortened V by 6 bases and J by 2 bases, and 14 bases separated the two germline ends. Germline CDR1 MNHNY, CDR2 SVGAGI (reference sequence). The CDR3 sequence is 15 residues long.